A single sample is the source of the 4 T cell receptor beta chains below, sequenced in a study of T-cell reconstitution after alpha-beta-depleted transplantation in children. Unique molecular identifiers were incorporated when the TCRbeta library was constructed. TCRdb re-derived calls from the PCR reads in MiXCR, one entry per CDR3 protein. The table records just over 350,000 distinct CDR3 sequences, less than 15% of them present only once. The sequences come from PBMCs, collected from the stem cell graft. The origin of the receptors is a human donor who donated a stem cell graft to a child with Fanconi anemia.

This clonotype was observed at least ten times. The genes are TRBV9 and TRBJ2-1; D remains unclear. Trimming removed 3 bases at V and 9 bases at J, with 13 bases between. Germline lookup yields CDR1 SGDLS and CDR2 YYNGEE. The CDR3 is 13 amino acids. In DNA, the CDR3 is TGTGCCAGCAGCGGGGCTGATCAATCTGAGCAGTTCTTC. This gives the protein CASSGADQSEQFF.

This clonotype has a handful of counts. The rearrangement links TRBV7-3 to TRBJ2-7; D possibly corresponds to TRBD2 (5 bases). V was shortened by 2 bases and J by 7 bases, with 12 bases between the two germline ends. Germline V gene data show CDR1 as SGHTA and CDR2 as FQGTGA. The CDR3 sequence is 13 residues long. The CDR3, as DNA: TGTGCCAGCAGCTTAGAAGGTTCGGGAGAGCAGTACTTC. Protein product: CASSLEGSGEQYF.

The gene calls are TRBV5-1 and TRBJ2-1, with D possibly being TRBD1 or TRBD2 (5 bases each). Trimming stripped 4 bases from V and 9 bases from J, with 26 bases between. The germline CDR1 and CDR2 sequences are SGHRS and YFSETQ. The CDR3 runs 17 residues. The CDR3 bases are TGCGCCAGCAGCCTAACTCAGACCCTTGGGGGATCGAGTGAGCAGTTCTTC. This sequence encodes CASSLTQTLGGSSEQFF. Complete variable domain (other parts from reference TRBV5-1 and TRBJ2-1): KAGVTQTPRYLIKTRGQQVTLSCSPISGHRSVSWYQQTPGQGLQFLFEYFSETQRNKGNFPGRFSGRQFSNSRSEMNVSTLELGDSALYLCASSLTQTLGGSSEQFFGPGTRLTVL.

The V call is TRBV18, the J call TRBJ2-1; TRBD1 or TRBD2 may be the D gene (5 bases each). Trimming shortened V by 3 bases and J by 8 bases, and 14 bases separated the two germline ends. The CDR3 totals 14 residues. CDR1 is KGHSH and CDR2 is LQKENI in the germline V gene. The CDR3 bases are TGTGCCAGCTCACCGGTAACGGGGACGGATGAGCAGTTCTTC. The encoded protein is CASSPVTGTDEQFF.